One and the same sample provided the 32 T cell receptor beta chains below, sequenced in a study of control samples from healthy donors and cancer patients. Sequencing used immunoSEQ multiplex PCR; TCRdb keeps in-frame clones, though not all of them. This sample has 150,000 to 200,000 clones; around 90% occur once, and the top ten carry 1.2% to 1.5%. The specimen sequenced was blood. These receptors were taken from a woman aged 45-65 years in good health.

This chain joins TRBV4-1 and TRBJ2-7; D not certain. The CDR3 length is 15 residues. Per the germline V gene, CDR1 is MGHRA and CDR2 is YSYEKL. The ends were cut back, 1 base at V and 0 bases at J, with 10 bases in the middle. This CDR3 reads CASSQVEQSSYEQYF. The CDR3 region has the DNA TGCGCCAGCAGCCAAGTTGAGCAGAGCTCCTACGAGCAGTACTTC.

The genes are TRBV6-6 and TRBJ2-1; D uncertain. The CDR3 covers 16 residues. Germline V CDR1 and CDR2: MNHNY, SVGAGI (reference sequence). The V end lost 2 bases, the J end lost 7 bases, and 18 bases lay between the germline ends. CDR3 DNA: TGTGCCAGCAGTTACGGGCTATCGCATGTATGGAATGAGCAGTTCTTC. Protein product: CASSYGLSHVWNEQFF.

As to this clone: The sample holds other DNA sequences that translate to the same CDR3. This chain joins TRBV9 and TRBJ2-3; D may correspond to TRBD1 or TRBD2 (5 bases each). The V gene lost 8 bases and the J gene lost 0 bases, with 10 bases spanning the gap. The germline CDR1 and CDR2 sequences are SGDLS and YYNGEE. The CDR3 length is 13 residues. The CDR3 nucleotides are TGTGCCAGTAACCGGGACAGCACAGATACGCAGTATTTT. Its protein is CASNRDSTDTQYF.

This clone was picked up one time. This chain links TRBV11-1 with TRBJ1-1; tentatively, D is TRBD1 (5 bases). The germline V gene encodes CDR1 SGHAT and CDR2 FQDESV (reference sequence). Between the trimmed V and J ends, which lost 5 bases and 4 bases, there was a span of 14 bases. The CDR3 contains 14 residues. This CDR3 reads CASSEPGTPTEAFF. Written as DNA, the CDR3 is TGTGCCAGCAGCGAACCTGGGACTCCCACTGAAGCTTTCTTT.

This rearrangement joins TRBV6-4 to TRBJ2-7; 8 nucleotides line up with TRBD1. The trim removed 6 bases at V and 5 bases at J, leaving 12 bases unmatched. The CDR3 spans 15 residues. The germline V gene has CDR1 MRHNA and CDR2 SNTAGT. CDR3 sequence: CASSVDGQGVDEQYF. CDR3 bases: TGTGCCAGCAGCGTAGATGGACAGGGTGTCGACGAGCAGTACTTC.

J is TRBJ2-3 and V is TRBV9, with no clear D. CDR1 is SGDLS and CDR2 is YYNGEE in the germline V gene. The V end was cut by 0 bases, the J end by 6 bases, with 8 bases between. The CDR3 contains 13 residues. The CDR3 sequence: CASSVVSEDTQYF. DNA of the CDR3: TGTGCCAGCAGCGTAGTCTCCGAGGATACGCAGTATTTT.

This clone has only a few counts. The chain recombines TRBV5-1 with TRBJ1-3, with 9 bases identical to TRBD1. V lost 4 bases to trimming and J lost 2 bases; unmatched junction nucleotides: 10. CDR3 size: 17 residues. Germline V gene sequence: CDR1 SGHRS, CDR2 YFSETQ. This CDR3 is CASSKAGTGLTGNTIYF. In DNA, the CDR3 is TGCGCCAGCAGCAAAGCCGGGACAGGGCTCACTGGAAACACCATATATTTT.

The genes are TRBV3-1 (or the pseudogene TRBV3-2) and TRBJ2-3; D is perhaps TRBD2 (5 bases). V dropped 2 bases and J dropped 4 bases, with 16 bases sitting between them. The germline V gene encodes CDR1 LGHDT and CDR2 YNNKEL (reference sequence). This CDR3 region has 16 residues. Here the CDR3 reads CASSQPAPARADTQYF. DNA for the CDR3: TGTGCCAGCAGCCAACCCGCCCCAGCGAGGGCAGATACGCAGTATTTT.

The rearrangement joins TRBV5-6 to TRBJ2-2; D is unclear. This CDR3 region has 13 residues. The germline gives CDR1 SGHDT, CDR2 YYEEEE. V dropped 2 bases and J dropped 7 bases, with 9 bases sitting between them. CDR3 sequence: CASSFSVGGELFF. The CDR3 nucleotides are TGTGCCAGCAGCTTCAGCGTCGGCGGGGAGCTGTTTTTT.

The rearrangement links TRBV30 to TRBJ2-7; no reliable D call. Trimming took off 6 bases at V and 6 bases at J, with 9 bases between the two ends. Germline loops: CDR1 GTSNPN, CDR2 SVGIG (reference sequence). The CDR3 runs to 10 residues. This CDR3 reads CACSSREQYF. For the CDR3, the DNA is TGTGCCTGTTCGTCGCGCGAGCAGTACTTC.

This chain links TRBV27 with TRBJ2-2; TRBD2 matches at 10 bases. Germline assignment: CDR1 MNHEY and CDR2 SMNVEV (reference sequence). The V and J ends lost 2 bases and 6 bases, in that order; junction bases with no gene match: 9. The CDR3 consists of 17 residues. The CDR3 nucleotides read TGTGCCAGCAGTTTAGGGCTAGCGGGAGTTCGTTCCGGGGAGCTGTTTTTT. Amino acids: CASSLGLAGVRSGELFF.

In this sample, this clone turned up once. This sequence joins TRBV5-1 and TRBJ1-4; a possible D gene is TRBD1 (6 bases). Germline loops: CDR1 SGHRS, CDR2 YFSETQ. The V end was cut by 3 bases, the J end by 5 bases, with 14 bases between. The CDR3 has 15 amino acids. The CDR3 nucleotides are TGCGCCAGCAGCTACGGATCAACAGGGAATGAAAAACTGTTTTTT. This sequence encodes CASSYGSTGNEKLFF.

The chain couples TRBV6-1 to TRBJ2-7; a weak D match, TRBD2 (7 bases). CDR3 length: 16 amino acids. Deletions cut 4 bases from V and 3 bases from J, with 19 bases between. Germline lookup yields CDR1 MNHNS and CDR2 SASEGT. CDR3 sequence (DNA): TGTGCCAGCAGTGTCTCACCGGGGGGCAGAAACTACGAGCAGTACTTC. Amino acid sequence: CASSVSPGGRNYEQYF.

On this clone: Other DNA sequences in this sample translate to the same CDR3. The V and J genes are TRBV27 and TRBJ1-2; possibly TRBD1 for D (6 bases). Between the trimmed V and J ends, which lost 2 bases and 8 bases, there was a span of 9 bases. Germline values: CDR1 MNHEY, CDR2 SMNVEV (reference sequence). The CDR3 has 12 residues. CDR3 sequence: CASSLTGRGYTF. Written as DNA, the CDR3 is TGTGCCAGCAGTTTAACAGGGAGAGGCTACACCTTC.

The chain links TRBV7-3 to TRBJ2-3; no firm D call. V shed 3 bases and J shed 2 bases, with 12 bases lying between them. The germline V gene has CDR1 SGHTA and CDR2 FQGTGA. The CDR3 is 15 residues long. CDR3 amino acids: CASSFSGVVTDTQYF. DNA for the CDR3: TGTGCCAGCAGCTTTTCGGGTGTGGTCACAGATACGCAGTATTTT. The full variable domain, in which reference TRBV7-3 and TRBJ2-3 provide the parts outside the CDR3, is GAGVSQTPSNKVTEKGKYVELRCDPISGHTALYWYRQSLGQGPEFLIYFQGTGAADDSGLPNDRFFAVRPEGSVSTLKIQRTERGDSAVYLCASSFSGVVTDTQYFGPGTRLTVL.

The CDR3 protein is CSVDKTQGIINEQFF. The CDR3 DNA follows: TGCAGCGTTGATAAAACCCAGGGTATTATCAATGAGCAGTTCTTC. The chain has TRBV29-1 and TRBJ2-1, with D perhaps TRBD1 (5 bases). The V and J ends lost 3 bases and 6 bases respectively, with 18 bases between them. CDR1 is SQVTM and CDR2 is ANQGSEA in the germline V gene. The CDR3 is made up of 15 amino acids.

This clone was counted once. The CDR3 reads CATSDSQTFDGVLSYNEQFF. In DNA form, the CDR3 reads TGTGCCACCAGTGATTCCCAAACCTTCGACGGGGTTTTATCCTACAATGAGCAGTTCTTC. The V gene is TRBV24-1, the J gene TRBJ2-1; TRBD2 is a possible D gene (5 bases). The V gene lost 2 bases and the J gene lost 1 base, with 23 bases spanning the gap. The germline V gene has CDR1 KGHDR and CDR2 SFDVKD. The CDR3 has 20 amino acids.

This clone was picked up one time. The chain employs TRBV28 and TRBJ2-7, with D tentatively TRBD2 (5 bases). This CDR3 is built from 15 residues. The V and J ends lost 6 bases and 2 bases respectively, with 17 bases between them. CDR1 and CDR2 (germline): MDHEN, SYDVKM. In DNA form, the CDR3 reads TGTGCCAGCAGCCCGAGCGGACCGAAGACCTACGAGCAGTACTTC. This encodes CASSPSGPKTYEQYF.

This sequence joins TRBV7-6 and TRBJ2-7; D perhaps matches TRBD2 (5 bases). The germline V gene encodes CDR1 SGHVS and CDR2 FNYEAQ. The CDR3 is 15 residues long. The V gene lost 1 base and the J gene lost 1 base, with 11 bases spanning the gap. The CDR3 region is CASSLGGGGSYEQYF. As DNA, the CDR3 is TGTGCCAGCAGCTTAGGGGGTGGAGGTTCCTACGAGCAGTACTTC. The full variable domain, in which reference TRBV7-6 and TRBJ2-7 provide the parts outside the CDR3, is GAGVSQSPRYKVTKRGQDVALRCDPISGHVSLYWYRQALGQGPEFLTYFNYEAQQDKSGLPNDRFSAERPEGSISTLTIQRTEQRDSAMYRCASSLGGGGSYEQYFGPGTRLTVT.

This clone has only a few counts. The chain employs TRBV6-6 and TRBJ1-5; D not resolved. Germline V gene lookup returns CDR1 MNHNY and CDR2 SVGAGI (reference sequence). The CDR3 sequence is 16 residues long. The germline V and J ends were trimmed by 1 base and 1 base, with 11 bases remaining between them. The CDR3 nucleotides read TGTGCCAGCAGTTACTTGGCTGCACTAAGCAATCAGCCCCAGCATTTT. It specifies CASSYLAALSNQPQHF.

The J gene is TRBJ2-2, the V gene TRBV29-1, with 8 bases fitting TRBD1. Germline CDR1 SQVTM, CDR2 ANQGSEA. J lost 4 bases, V lost 3 bases, and 7 bases had no gene match. The CDR3 sequence is 15 residues long. CDR3: CSVEGQGAGTGELFF. CDR3 sequence (DNA): TGCAGCGTTGAGGGGCAGGGGGCAGGCACCGGGGAGCTGTTTTTT.

This clone was counted a few times. The CDR3 nucleotides are TGTGCCATCGGGGACGGACAGGGAGGAAGCTATGGCTACACCTTC. It is translated as CAIGDGQGGSYGYTF. V is TRBV10-3 and J is TRBJ1-2; 8 bases fit TRBD1. This CDR3 spans 15 amino acids. V lost 8 bases, J lost 4 bases, and 12 bases stayed unmatched. Per germline, CDR1 ENHRY and CDR2 SYGVKD.

The chain recombines TRBV19 with TRBJ1-5, with TRBD1 matching 10 bases. Unmatched junction bases numbered 8, after V lost 5 bases and J lost 4 bases. CDR1 is LNHDA, CDR2 SQIVND, per germline (reference sequence). This CDR3 has 16 residues. The CDR3 DNA reads as TGTGCCAGTAGTCCGTCCCGGGACAGGGGTAATCAGCCCCAGCATTTT. It yields the protein CASSPSRDRGNQPQHF.

The rearrangement uses TRBV27 and TRBJ2-7, with D unclear. CDR3 size: 14 residues. Germline V CDR1 and CDR2: MNHEY, SMNVEV (reference sequence). Trimming stripped 3 bases from V and 0 bases from J, with 9 bases between. The CDR3 sequence: CASSLSGYSYEQYF. The CDR3 coding sequence is TGTGCCAGCAGTTTGTCCGGATACTCCTACGAGCAGTACTTC.

The chain combines TRBV18 with TRBJ1-6; tentatively, D is TRBD1 (5 bases). The CDR3 is made up of 16 amino acids. The germline V and J ends were trimmed by 6 bases and 5 bases, with 17 bases remaining between them. CDR1 is KGHSH and CDR2 is LQKENI in the germline V gene. The CDR3 DNA follows: TGTGCCAGCTCCCCTTCACCCGGGGGAGATAATTCACCCCTCCACTTT. As protein: CASSPSPGGDNSPLHF.

CDR3 sequence (DNA): TGTGCCAGCAGCTTGGGGAATGCTGGGCAAGGCGAGCAGTACTTC. Amino acid sequence: CASSLGNAGQGEQYF. The chain uses TRBV11-3 and TRBJ2-7, with D hard to call. The CDR3 extends over 15 amino acids. V gave up 3 bases and J gave up 6 bases, with 18 bases separating them. Per germline, CDR1 SGHNT and CDR2 YENEEA.

The chain uses TRBV5-4 and TRBJ2-1; 10 bases are shared with TRBD2. This CDR3 has 16 residues. Germline trimming cut 2 bases from V and 0 bases from J; bases unmatched to any gene: 2. Germline V gene data show CDR1 as SGHNT and CDR2 as YYREEE (reference sequence). In nucleotides, the CDR3 is TGTGCCAGCAGCTTTTTAGCGGGGGGCTCCTACAATGAGCAGTTCTTC. This encodes CASSFLAGGSYNEQFF.

The gene calls are TRBV6-5 and TRBJ1-3; the D is unclear. The CDR3 covers 14 residues. CDR1 is MNHEY and CDR2 is SVGAGI in the germline V gene. V was pared by 6 bases and J by 0 bases, with 9 bases between. CDR3: CASRKRRSGNTIYF. The CDR3 region has the DNA TGTGCCAGCAGGAAACGGCGCTCTGGAAACACCATATATTTT.

V is TRBV3-1 (or the pseudogene TRBV3-2) and J is TRBJ2-7, with D unresolved. Per germline, CDR1 LGHDT and CDR2 YNNKEL (reference sequence). CDR3 size: 14 residues. V lost 3 bases to trimming and J lost 1 base, with 10 bases between them. CDR3 in amino acids: CASSQRTGSYEQYF. The CDR3 DNA sequence: TGTGCCAGCAGCCAGAGAACCGGTTCCTACGAGCAGTACTTC.

The V call is TRBV19, the J call TRBJ1-5; no definite D call. The CDR3 is 13 residues long. Germline V gives CDR1 LNHDA, CDR2 SQIVND (reference sequence). Trimming cost V 6 bases and J 4 bases, with 10 bases left between them. The CDR3 region is CASSLYGNQPQHF. CDR3 DNA sequence: TGTGCCAGTAGCCTTTACGGGAATCAGCCCCAGCATTTT.

This chain joins TRBV2 and TRBJ2-5, with a weak D call TRBD1 (6 bases). The germline V gene encodes CDR1 SNHLY and CDR2 FYNNEI. There are 14 residues in the CDR3. V was pared by 6 bases and J by 3 bases, with 14 bases between. The CDR3 reads CASRRLRTEETQYF. The CDR3 nucleotides read TGTGCCAGCAGGCGATTACGGACAGAAGAGACCCAGTACTTC.

In this sample, this clone turned up a few times. The chain uses TRBV11-2 and TRBJ2-3; a possible D gene is TRBD1 (6 bases). CDR3 length: 15 amino acids. The V gene's germline CDR1 is SGHAT and CDR2 FQNNGV. Between the trimmed V and J ends, which lost 4 bases and 1 base, there was a span of 12 bases. In DNA form, the CDR3 reads TGTGCCAGCAGCTCCTACAGGGATGGCACAGATACGCAGTATTTT. Translated, it gives CASSSYRDGTDTQYF.